Detailed here is one TCR beta chain. The clone's antigen remains unknown. No much larger clonotype is one base removed from it; base qualities were not supplied. Read against the paper, the sample's time point label means: blood 4 weeks post-SBRT, at nephrectomy. Sample treatment or condition, as interpreted from the label and publication: 15 Gy SBRT to primary tumor, nephrectomy 4 weeks later. The samples were drawn from a clinical trial, where primary renal cell carcinomas were treated with 15 Gy of stereotactic body radiation therapy and then removed by nephrectomy 4 weeks afterward. To follow tumor-enriched clonotypes, serial peripheral blood was collected from radiation-treated patients at baseline and at 2 weeks and 4 weeks after SBRT. Every patient's renal cell carcinoma showed clear cell pathology. The QIAamp DNA Blood Mini Kit (Qiagen) was used to prepare genomic DNA for TCR sequencing. The analyses included only samples that passed all quality control checks.

V loses 8 bases of germline sequence and J loses 7 bases, and the interval between the two ends is 11 bases. CDR3 length: 10 amino acids, cysteine to phenylalanine. Only the CDR3 DNA is retained, 30 bases long and in frame from the first base. Per the germline V gene (reference sequence), DFQATT is the CDR1 and SNEGSKA is the CDR2. The immunoSEQ kit was used, according to the manufacturer's recommendations, to generate TCR beta libraries from genomic DNA. For library preparation, a first multiplex PCR was performed with proprietary primers, followed by a second PCR in which unique barcodes were added, and bead cleanups were performed after each round. Each sample batch included a kit-provided positive control reaction and a negative control reaction. The final libraries underwent checking on an Agilent 4200 TapeStation D1000 ScreenTape, volumetric pooling, and quantification by qPCR. Sequencing was performed on an Illumina NextSeq500 using a MidOutput 150-cycle cartridge, with 156 Read1 cycles, 15 Index1 cycles, and the kit custom primers. The pooled library was loaded at approximately 0.92 pM with around 20% PhiX control spiked in. The study's own analysis went as follows. Vendor-processed data were analyzed in R, with a clonotype defined as all T cells sharing the same CDR3 nucleotide sequence. In the clone abundance analyses, frequencies in each sample were normalized to that sample's 10,000 most abundant clones. Public T cell clones, which averaged fewer than five per sample, were removed prior to analysis. A difference in abundance of at least 32-fold between compartments was used to define tumor-enriched and baseline blood-enriched clonotypes. A beta-binomial differential abundance model was used to identify clonotypes that expanded or contracted between blood time points. The Baroni-Urbani and Buser coefficient was used to measure tumor-blood repertoire similarity, and groups were compared with two-tailed Wilcoxon tests in R. TCRdb mirrors the immuneACCESS table, restricted to in-frame sequences. Some clones are absent from its copies; in checked studies, under half trace to an unresolved V gene, and the reason for the others is unknown. The V and J calls and clone size were taken over from that table, and D and trimming were inferred from the DNA. The sample table holds tens of thousands of clones, of which 70% to 90% were seen once. The ten largest account for 9.4% of the sample.

This sample is part of a study of radiation and T cells in renal cell carcinoma (dated by TCRdb to about 2020). For the study in its entirety: A total of around 50 samples underwent TCR beta sequencing, made up of some 26 tumors and some 27 peripheral blood samples. The final blood draw took place at 4 weeks after radiation, the same time as nephrectomy. In the 55 or so samples combined, 4,016,671 unique CDR3 nucleotide sequences were found, encoding some 2,500,000 unique CDR3 amino acid sequences.

Findings and caveats that apply to the study as a whole: In blood, the top tumor clonotypes increased between baseline and 2 weeks post-radiation and then shrank by 4 weeks, which suggests that tumor-resident clones expanded only transiently. Effects of radiation dose or scheduling on the TCR repertoire could not be addressed with the single-armed trial design. Because pretreatment tumor biopsies were not available, the study could not determine whether clonotypes were already present within the tumor at baseline. Blood repertoire dynamics were not followed beyond 4 weeks after treatment.

Specimen: blood, collected from a patient whose treatment included radiotherapy and nephrectomy. The receptor's source is a man aged 50 to 59 with renal cell carcinoma. The V and J genes are TRBV20-1 and TRBJ2-5; there is no confident call for the D gene. The CDR3 region has the sequence CSTKRGTQYF. The bases are TGCAGTACCAAGCGAGGGACCCAGTACTTC.